What follows describes a single T cell receptor (beta chain). Its antigen has not been determined. It has no much larger one-base neighbor in the sample; base qualities were not kept. This entry belongs to a study of blood T cell repertoires in COVID-19 (dated by TCRdb to about 2020). Turning to the overall study: Collaborator samples came from the United States, Italy and Spain and covered acute and convalescent phases of COVID-19. The material from the prospective study consisted of cDNA or gDNA derived from T cells, B-cell-depleted T cells, or PBMCs. Deeply sampled blood TCRbeta repertoires from subjects exposed to, actively infected with, or recovered from COVID-19 were included in the dataset. The repertoires were released in a freely available public database intended as a resource for research on the immune response to SARS-CoV-2. The samples were drawn from the first 160 participants of the ongoing ImmuneRACE study and from over a thousand subjects provided by 6 global collaborators. The sample metadata nearly always contained a de-identified subject ID, COVID-19 status, age in years and sex. HLA class I and class II types, where available, came from metadata supplied by the sample provider rather than from assay-based typing.

Collaborating institutions collected whole blood in K2EDTA tubes following their own protocols. For TCRbeta analysis, collaborators shipped samples as frozen whole blood, isolated PBMCs, or DNA extracted from either of those sample types. The immunoSEQ Assay, a bias-controlled multiplex PCR, was used to amplify TCRbeta CDR3 regions from genomic DNA. The authors' analysis ran thus. The number of nucleated cells in each sample was estimated by amplification of reference gene primers within the assay. Sequence reads were collapsed and filtered to measure the absolute abundance of every unique TCRbeta CDR3 rearrangement. For each sample, productive Simpson clonality was calculated as the square root of Simpson's diversity index across productive rearrangements. TCRdb provides this immuneACCESS table in a form limited to in-frame rearrangements. Some clones are lacking; in checked studies, under half of them reflect an unresolved V gene, and why the rest are absent is not known. Clone size and the V and J calls come from that table; the DNA yielded D and trimming. This sample has 150,000 to 200,000 clones in its table, and about 81% of those were observed once. The ten most abundant clones make up approximately 10% of the sample.

The investigation overall reported the following: The amount of clinical and demographic metadata varied by source and participant and was provided uncurated.

Material for sequencing was peripheral blood. This receptor was taken from a human donor in a cohort sampled during active COVID-19.

In nucleotides, the sequence is TGTGCCAGCTCAATAGACAGGGCTACCTACGAGCAGTACTTC. This gives the protein CASSIDRATYEQYF. The V and J segments used are TRBV18 and TRBJ2-7, with 7 bases matching TRBD1. CDR1 and CDR2 were assigned from the germline V gene as KGHSH and LQKENI. Compared with germline, V lacks 5 bases and J lacks 2 bases; bases without a gene match: 6. The CDR3 starts with the cysteine, ends with the phenylalanine, and has 14 residues. Of all the DNA, just the CDR3 is kept, 42 bases in frame from base 1.